Here is one T cell receptor (beta chain) with its context. No cognate antigen has been identified for it. Base qualities are missing; no much larger clone stands one base away. The library came from the immunoSEQ multiplex PCR assay. For the multiplex PCR, a mixture combining 60 forward primers for TCR Vbeta segments and 13 reverse primers for TCR Jbeta segments was used. The CDR3 region of rearranged TCR beta genes was amplified from genomic DNA with a multiplex PCR assay. On the Illumina HiSeq System, the amplified TCR beta libraries were sequenced as 87-base-pair reads. The source study handled its data this way. Across the 670 or so repertoires, a later analysis counted 80 million or so unique TCR beta chains, 9 million to 14 million of which were shared by at least two donors. Raw reads were error-corrected and collapsed into unique sequences with a nearest-neighbor algorithm that merged closely related sequences to remove PCR and sequencing errors. To assign V, D and J gene segments, CDR3 sequences were aligned to IMGT reference sequences. For a sequence to be retained, at least a six-nucleotide match to both a V gene segment and a J gene segment was required. A rearrangement counted as productive if the CDR3 had no stop codons and remained in frame with V and J, and every other rearrangement counted as non-productive. CDR3 was defined by IMGT convention, running from the second conserved V-encoded cysteine to the conserved J-encoded phenylalanine. The earlier analysis of about 610 of the donors excluded sequences that lacked an unambiguous match to a single V gene segment. In an earlier analysis of a few hundred of the donors, V segments were called functional above 56.7% productive rearrangements and were called segregating when the between-donor standard deviation exceeded 5%. To diagnose cytomegalovirus status from the catalog of TCR beta chain sequences, a statistical classification framework was built. In a later analysis, V and J genes were assigned by comparing TCR nucleotide sequences against IMGT/GENE-DB human TR gene sequences. Using the TCRdist pipeline, a later analysis assigned CDR3 sequences along with most-parsimonious VDJ recombination scenarios. In a later analysis, each TCR beta chain was defined by its CDR3 amino acid sequence together with its V-gene family, and reads lacking a unique V-gene family were excluded. In a later analysis, approximately 590 highly shared, low-generation-probability nucleotide sequences were removed to address suspected cross-contamination and a sequencing artifact. A later analysis calculated a clonal expansion index for each public chain from normalized within-repertoire ranks of inferred template counts. In a later analysis, generation probabilities were computed with a VDJ recombination model fitted to out-of-frame rearrangements, and the resulting probabilities were checked against IGoR. A later analysis scored TCR-TCR, TCR-HLA and TCR-CMV co-occurrence with hypergeometric tests, applying a repertoire-size bias correction to TCR pairs. False discovery rates were estimated in a later analysis by permuting HLA or CMV assignments 20 times. In a later analysis, co-occurring TCRs were grouped using DBSCAN, with TCRdist sequence similarity added in when clustering inside HLA-allele-positive subsets. For co-occurrence clustering, repertoires with fewer than 30,000 or more than 120,000 public chains were excluded, along with several repertoires with anomalous nucleotide sharing. Held by TCRdb, this immuneACCESS table contains in-frame sequences only and omits some clones. Under half of the omission traces to an unresolved V gene where checked; the cause of the rest is unknown. V, J and clone size were drawn from that table, and D and trimming were deduced from the DNA. This sample is represented by over 200,000 clones; about 83% of them were singletons. Of the sample, about 1.2% is held by the ten largest clones.

The cohort consisted of hundreds of healthy bone marrow donors. At the time of sampling, every cohort member was nominally healthy, though immune exposures that went unrecorded were likely present. CMV serostatus was recorded as positive for around 300 and negative for about 50% of the roughly 670 cohort members, whereas no CMV serostatus was recorded for the donor in question. A peripheral blood sample was collected from each donor, and TCR beta sequencing was performed on peripheral blood mononuclear cells. The Qiagen DNeasy Blood Extraction Kit was used to extract genomic DNA from the blood cell samples. Ends trimmed: V by 7 bases, J by 6 bases; bases unmatched to a gene: 9. CDR1 and CDR2, looked up from the germline V gene (reference sequence), are MNHNY and SVGAGI. There are 14 amino acids in the CDR3, from cysteine to phenylalanine inclusive. Only the CDR3 region is kept as DNA, spanning 42 bases read in frame from base 1.

This sample stems from a study of cytomegalovirus exposure and HLA in healthy donors (TCRdb year 2017). For context, the study as a whole: An earlier analysis of approximately 640 of the donors reported 250 to 300 Gb of sequence data and 117 million unique TCR beta sequences from roughly 200 million T cells. Roughly 300 gigabases of sequencing data and approximately 80 million unique TCR sequences were included in an early release covering several hundred HLA-typed donors. Of the roughly 400 genotyped donors, approximately 82% fell in the genetic ancestry cluster associated with self-reported Caucasian donors. The study aimed to test whether cataloging public T cell receptors could reveal signatures of past pathogen exposure. The study used immunosequencing to profile the T cell repertoires of more than 650 subjects and linked those repertoires to cytomegalovirus serostatus. Besides the first cohort of some 670 subjects, a separate validation cohort made up of some 110 different subjects was used. The study combined high-throughput TCR immunosequencing, statistical association of individual TCRs with disease status, and machine learning to predict cytomegalovirus infection status. In a later analysis, previously published TCR beta repertoires from 666 donors were re-analyzed and high-resolution HLA genotyping was added so that TCR occurrence patterns could be studied. In the later analysis, no new phenotypic data were used to find candidate immune exposures; instead, reliance was placed on TCR beta sequences and their occurrence across donors. To decide whether each TCR beta V gene segment behaved as functional or pseudogenic, an earlier analysis of over 500 of the donors relied on high-throughput TCR beta sequencing. Alongside the repertoire data, information on donor age, sex, ethnicity and CMV serostatus was compiled. Genome-wide SNP genotypes for about 65% of the 666 donors were used in a later genetic analysis, which treated that subset as a discovery cohort. All discovery cohort repertoires had been generated using a single sequencing platform. HLA typing included class I and class II loci at four-digit resolution. Typing coverage varied by locus: roughly 629-630 donors for A, B, C, DRB1 and DQB1; approximately 500 for DQA1; around 570 for DPA1; some 470 for DPB1. Five DR-DQ haplotypes were handled as single units for association and clustering because linkage in the cohort was strong. Across some 400 genotyped donors of the cohort, an average of roughly 230,000 unique TCR beta nucleotide sequences per donor were sequenced, and roughly a sixth of those sequences were non-productive. Results the study describes overall, beyond this receptor: Broadly in line with IMGT annotations, most TCR beta V segments showed up in productive rearrangements about 90% or about 30% of the time in an earlier analysis of several hundred of the donors. The sequencing pipeline was judged likely to have produced a cluster of highly shared sequence variants as a technical artifact. This cohort had only TCR beta chains sequenced, and the lack of alpha or paired-chain data limited which features could be detected. The study listed approximately 150 TCR beta chains as associated with cytomegalovirus. The classifier was reported to diagnose cytomegalovirus status with high specificity and sensitivity in both the original cohort and the validation cohort. When HLA alleles, especially DR and DQ, strongly co-occurred, TCR associations were difficult to assign to individual alleles. Because HLA typing was missing for some donors at each locus, association tests included only the typed subset. It was suggested by the authors that the approach could potentially be generalized to other disease states and immunological phenotypes. A later analysis found that HLA-associated TCR beta chains were more clonally expanded and had lower generation probabilities than equally common non-associated chains. Three of the identified cytomegalovirus-associated TCR beta chains were confirmed in vitro to be specific for cytomegalovirus antigens. A later genetic analysis reported fewer N-insertions in productive TCRs among donors in an Asian-associated ancestry cluster than the roughly 640-donor mean. Presence/absence analyses assumed roughly uniform sequencing depth across donors, an assumption that may not hold. Because counts were too low, more than 15 rarely observed V segments, including chromosome 9 orphons, were excluded from the earlier analysis of about 500 of the donors. A further reported finding was that TCR beta sequences accurately predicted the HLA-A and HLA-B alleles for most subjects in the first cohort. A later analysis found that TCR association rates varied across HLA loci, with DRB1 alleles showing the most associated TCRs and HLA-C alleles the fewest. A later analysis found that most CMV-associated TCR beta chains appeared HLA-restricted, with HLA associations seemingly driven largely by CMV exposure. V-gene and J-gene trimming of TCR beta chains was associated with a missense DCLRE1C variant in a later genetic analysis, and the association was replicated in an independent cohort. Specific HLA alleles were associated with about 17,000 TCR beta sequences at a false discovery rate of 0.05 in a later analysis. Across donors, most TCR sequences were observed very rarely, whereas some public TCRs were present in many individuals. Linkage disequilibrium might explain the correlated functional status among segregating V segments, but an unknown experimental factor could not be excluded. Immune exposure information for the cohort was limited to CMV serostatus. Several of the top co-occurrence clusters appeared to be linked to parvovirus B19, influenza, CMV and Epstein-Barr virus, according to a later analysis. Some IMGT-functional V segments, including TRBV6-2 and TRBV6-3, could not be told apart with the 87-base-pair reads, so those segments were excluded.

The chain couples TRBV6-6 to TRBJ1-5; TRBD1 matches 7 bases in the middle. Sequenced input: PBMCs. This receptor was identified in a human donor in good health. The DNA sequence follows: TGTGCCAGCACCCAACAGGGGTTTGCTCAGCCCCAGCATTTT. This is translated as CASTQQGFAQPQHF.